The source of this T cell receptor (beta chain) is a study of blood T cell repertoires in COVID-19. Overall study: T cells, B-cell-depleted T cells, or PBMCs provided the cDNA or gDNA that served as material.

The assay was immunoSEQ multiplex PCR, and TCRdb's table has in-frame clones only and misses some. The sample gives fewer than 200,000 clones, approximately 73% of which show up once; approximately 3.7% is in the top ten. Looked up from germline, CDR1 is GTSNPN and CDR2 is SVGIG (reference sequence). With V trimmed by 3 bases and J by 3 bases, 2 bases remained unmatched. The CDR3 has 14 residues. The chain uses TRBV30 and TRBJ2-1; 10 nucleotides agree with TRBD1. The sequence came from a woman of 80 years or more with acute or convalescent COVID-19. What was sequenced was peripheral blood. CDR3 coding DNA: TGTGCCTGGAGCGGACAGGGGGGCTACAATGAGCAGTTCTTC. Translating gives CAWSGQGGYNEQFF.